This note documents a single TCR beta chain sequence. Its matching antigen is unknown. Germline V gene sequence: CDR1 SGHTA, CDR2 FQGTGA. The CDR3 is 15 residues long. After removal of 5 bases from V and 3 bases from J, the junction contained 5 bases not matched to a gene. The PCR made use of 60 Vbeta and 13 Jbeta primers. Assay: immunoSEQ multiplex PCR; the TCRdb copy retains only in-frame clones and omits some. The sample consists of fewer than 150,000 clones, around 77% of them appearing once. This entry is derived from a study of cytomegalovirus exposure and HLA in healthy donors. Likely unrecorded immune exposures existed in these nominally healthy donors. Study observations and caveats: It was likely that a cluster of highly shared sequence variants was a sequencing artifact. By a later analysis, the bulk of CMV-associated TCR beta chains appeared HLA-restricted.

Sequenced material: PBMCs. The chain recombines TRBV7-3 with TRBJ2-1; the match to TRBD1 covers 9 bases. The TCR was taken from a woman in her 50s in good health and CMV-seronegative. The CDR3 loop reads CASSVGTGLYNEQFF. In DNA, the CDR3 is TGTGCCAGCAGCGTCGGGACAGGGCTCTACAATGAGCAGTTCTTC.